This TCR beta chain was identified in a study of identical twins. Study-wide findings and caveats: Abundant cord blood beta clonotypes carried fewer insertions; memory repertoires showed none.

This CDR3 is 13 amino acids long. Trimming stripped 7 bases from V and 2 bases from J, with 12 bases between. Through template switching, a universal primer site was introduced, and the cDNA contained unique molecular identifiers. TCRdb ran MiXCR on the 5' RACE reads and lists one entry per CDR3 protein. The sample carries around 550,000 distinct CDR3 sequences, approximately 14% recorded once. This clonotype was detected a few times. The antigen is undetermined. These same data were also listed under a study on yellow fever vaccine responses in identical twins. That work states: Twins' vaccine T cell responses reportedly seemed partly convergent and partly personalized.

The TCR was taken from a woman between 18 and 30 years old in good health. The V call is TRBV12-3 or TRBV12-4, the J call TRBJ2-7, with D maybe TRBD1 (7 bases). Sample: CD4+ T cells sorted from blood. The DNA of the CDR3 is TGTGCCAGCAACCAGGGGGGTCCCTACGAGCAGTACTTC. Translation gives CASNQGGPYEQYF.